This entry is about one T cell receptor beta chain. Its target is not known. This clone may be a read error of a much larger clone one base away. The data are from a study of blood T cells in healthy people across ages. Findings and limits, study-wide: Roughly linearly, TCR beta diversity per million T cells fell as age increased. Estimates of diversity drawn from one million T cells were considered underestimates. Naive and antigen-experienced cells were not separated, limiting conclusive comparison.

A J-beta primer mix and a sample-barcoded 5' primer were used in a second PCR of roughly 6 to 11 cycles. TCRdb called the 5' RACE reads again in MiXCR, with one record for every CDR3 protein. The sample contains about 650,000 distinct CDR3 sequences, roughly half of which appear only once. The CDR3 has 14 residues. Germline lookup yields CDR1 MNHEY and CDR2 SMNVEV (reference sequence). The rearrangement uses TRBV27 and TRBJ2-1; D gene uncertain. The sample taken for sequencing was blood. This sequence originates from a woman older than 75 in good health. CDR3: CTSSSNPTYNEQFF. The CDR3 nucleotides read TGTACCAGCAGTTCCAATCCAACGTACAATGAGCAGTTCTTC.